These 31 T cell receptor beta chains came from one sample sequenced in a study of CD8 T cells in Susac syndrome. cDNA came from 0.5 to 1 ug RNA primed by random hexamers. MiXCR, run by TCRdb on the immunoSEQ multiplex PCR reads, gives a single entry per CDR3 protein. In the table there are nearly 200,000 distinct CDR3 sequences, about 95% of which are singletons. Input material: CD4+ T cells from PBMCs. These receptors originate from a human donor with multiple sclerosis.

This clonotype is a singleton in its sample. The chain links TRBV29-1 to TRBJ2-4, with TRBD2 as a possible D gene (5 bases). V was trimmed by 4 bases and J by 2 bases, leaving 6 bases between them. The CDR3 has 12 amino acids. Germline V gene sequence: CDR1 SQVTM, CDR2 ANQGSEA. The CDR3 region is CSVGETKNIQYF. In nucleotides, the CDR3 is TGCAGCGTTGGGGAGACCAAAAACATTCAGTACTTC.

This chain joins TRBV12-3 or TRBV12-4 and TRBJ2-1; D gene uncertain. The CDR3 has 12 residues. V dropped 5 bases and J dropped 4 bases, with 6 bases sitting between them. The DNA for the CDR3 is TGTGCCAGCAGTCCCCTATACAATGAGCAGTTCTTC. Its translation: CASSPLYNEQFF.

The table lists this clonotype with a count of one. The chain combines TRBV24-1 with TRBJ2-1; 9 nucleotides line up with TRBD2. Germline-derived CDR1 and CDR2 are KGHDR and SFDVKD. V trimming: 3 bases; J trimming: 4 bases; junction bases outside the gene matches: 3. The length of the CDR3 is 15 residues. The CDR3 is CATSDAGGTYNEQFF. Here the CDR3 DNA reads TGTGCCACCAGTGATGCGGGAGGGACTTACAATGAGCAGTTCTTC.

V is TRBV14 and J is TRBJ1-6, with a tentative D call TRBD1 (5 bases). Germline V gene lookup returns CDR1 SGHDN and CDR2 FVKESK. V lost 4 bases, J lost 7 bases, and 8 bases lay in between. The CDR3 consists of 13 residues. The CDR3 coding sequence is TGTGCCAGCAGCCCAGGGACCAATTCACCCCTCCACTTT. Amino acids: CASSPGTNSPLHF.

The genes are TRBV6-2 or TRBV6-3 and TRBJ2-7; the match to TRBD2 covers 8 bases. J lost 7 bases, V lost 5 bases, and 10 bases had no gene match. The CDR3 loop spans 14 amino acids. The V gene's germline CDR1 is MNHEY and CDR2 SVGEGT. The CDR3 loop reads CASSLVRGGREQYF. DNA of the CDR3: TGTGCCAGCAGTCTCGTTCGGGGGGGCAGGGAGCAGTACTTC.

This clonotype was observed once. The genes are TRBV2 and TRBJ1-2; 9 nucleotides agree with TRBD1. Germline-derived CDR1 and CDR2 are SNHLY and FYNNEI. This CDR3 comprises 13 residues. The V gene end was trimmed by 6 bases and the J gene end by 4 bases; junction bases not matched to a gene: 3. As DNA, the CDR3 is TGTGCCAGCAGGGGGGGACAGGGCTATGGCTACACCTTC. Translation: CASRGGQGYGYTF.

This sequence joins TRBV20-1 and TRBJ1-1; D not resolved. V was shortened by 5 bases and J by 4 bases, with 20 bases between the two germline ends. Germline V lookup: CDR1 DFQATT, CDR2 SNEGSKA (reference sequence). The CDR3 length is 15 residues. For the CDR3, the DNA is TGCAGTGCTCGATCCTTTGACACCATTCCCACTGAAGCTTTCTTT. Protein: CSARSFDTIPTEAFF.

This clonotype was found once. The chain combines TRBV10-3 with TRBJ1-2; D perhaps matches TRBD1 (6 bases). This CDR3 comprises 15 residues. The V gene's germline CDR1 is ENHRY and CDR2 SYGVKD. V shed 7 bases and J shed 0 bases, with 15 bases lying between them. CDR3 sequence (DNA): TGTGCCATCACCCCGGACAGCAGAGCTAACTATGGCTACACCTTC. It codes for CAITPDSRANYGYTF.

The chain has TRBV20-1 and TRBJ1-3; 7 positions agree with TRBD1. Germline CDR1 and CDR2: DFQATT and SNEGSKA (reference sequence). The J segment lost 5 bases and the V segment lost 3 bases, leaving 4 bases of the junction unmatched. The CDR3 extends over 13 amino acids. CDR3: CSASRQGRNTIYF. For the CDR3, the DNA is TGCAGTGCTAGCAGACAGGGACGAAACACCATATATTTT.

The chain is built from TRBV20-1 and TRBJ2-7; 8 bases fit TRBD1. The CDR3 consists of 17 residues. Unmatched junction bases numbered 18, after V lost 2 bases and J lost 6 bases. Per the germline V gene, CDR1 is DFQATT and CDR2 is SNEGSKA (reference sequence). The CDR3 DNA reads as TGCAGTGCTAGATCCCTCTTATCCGGGACCACAGGGGGCGAGCAGTACTTC. This gives the protein CSARSLLSGTTGGEQYF.

V and J are TRBV4-1 and TRBJ2-5; D uncertain. The CDR3 extends over 16 amino acids. V was trimmed by 0 bases and J by 2 bases, leaving 13 bases between them. Germline assignment: CDR1 MGHRA and CDR2 YSYEKL. The chain's CDR3 is CASSQEQGSFQETQYF. The CDR3 nucleotides are TGCGCCAGCAGCCAAGAGCAAGGCAGCTTTCAAGAGACCCAGTACTTC.

This clonotype was detected once. The rearrangement uses TRBV6-6 and TRBJ1-5; 8 nucleotides align to TRBD1. V was clipped by 6 bases and J by 2 bases; unmatched bases: 6. The CDR3 contains 15 residues. CDR1 is MNHNY, CDR2 SVGAGI, per germline (reference sequence). The CDR3 DNA reads as TGTGCCAGCAGCCCAGGGGGCGATGGCAATCAGCCCCAGCATTTT. Translation: CASSPGGDGNQPQHF.

The chain couples TRBV20-1 to TRBJ2-1; 11 bases agree with TRBD2. The germline V gene has CDR1 DFQATT and CDR2 SNEGSKA (reference sequence). J gave up 6 bases and V 7 bases, and 5 bases lay outside the gene matches. The CDR3 is 13 residues long. The CDR3 spells CSVYTSGSNEQFF. Written as DNA, the CDR3 is TGCAGTGTTTACACTAGCGGGAGCAATGAGCAGTTCTTC.

This chain joins TRBV25-1 and TRBJ2-3, with 7 bases lining up with TRBD1. This CDR3 comprises 13 residues. Trimming removed 7 bases from V and 5 bases from J; junction bases left unmatched: 6. Germline CDR1 is MGHDK and CDR2 is SYGVNS. The CDR3, as DNA: TGTGCCAGCACCGAGGGGGCGAGAGATACGCAGTATTTT. The encoded protein is CASTEGARDTQYF.

This clonotype is a singleton in its sample. The chain joins TRBV7-9 to TRBJ2-3; 8 nucleotides line up with TRBD2. Germline loops: CDR1 SEHNR, CDR2 FQNEAQ (reference sequence). CDR3 length equals 13 residues. Trimming removed 7 bases from V and 4 bases from J; junction bases left unmatched: 4. CDR3 loop: CASTREEADTQYF. The CDR3 DNA follows: TGTGCCAGCACGCGGGAGGAGGCAGATACGCAGTATTTT.

The chain employs TRBV12-5 and TRBJ2-3, with unresolved D. The CDR3 covers 11 residues. CDR1 is LGHNT and CDR2 is FRNRAP in the germline V gene. The V end was cut by 3 bases, the J end by 6 bases, with 4 bases between. DNA for the CDR3: TGTGCTAGTGGTTTCGGGGATACGCAGTATTTT. It specifies CASGFGDTQYF.

This sequence joins TRBV4-2 and TRBJ1-5; D might be TRBD1 (6 bases). The germline V and J ends were trimmed by 4 bases and 1 base, with 8 bases remaining between them. This CDR3 region has 14 residues. CDR1 and CDR2 (germline): LGHNA, YNFKEQ. The CDR3 spells CASSPGHSNQPQHF. The CDR3 nucleotides are TGTGCCAGCAGCCCGGGACACAGCAATCAGCCCCAGCATTTT.

CDR3: CASRRQGPNGNYGYTF. CDR3 in DNA: TGTGCCAGCAGGAGACAGGGGCCCAACGGTAACTATGGCTACACCTTC. The V call is TRBV27, the J call TRBJ1-2, with TRBD1 identical over 8 bases. With V trimmed by 6 bases and J by 1 base, 10 bases remained unmatched. CDR3 size: 16 residues. CDR1 and CDR2 from the germline V gene are MNHEY and SMNVEV (reference sequence).

The rearrangement uses TRBV30 and TRBJ2-1; no firm D call. Germline CDR1 GTSNPN, CDR2 SVGIG (reference sequence). The CDR3 is 13 amino acids. The V end was cut by 5 bases, the J end by 4 bases, with 12 bases between. CDR3: CAWRLDRYNEQFF. The CDR3 nucleotides read TGTGCCTGGCGTCTGGATAGATACAATGAGCAGTTCTTC.

J is TRBJ1-2 and V is TRBV5-1; the D is unclear. Germline-derived CDR1 and CDR2 are SGHRS and YFSETQ. V was clipped by 5 bases and J by 8 bases, with 22 bases between them. The CDR3 spans 15 residues. The CDR3 nucleotides are TGCGCCAGCAGATGGGAGACAAGTACCTATAAAGGCTACACCTTC. Translated: CASRWETSTYKGYTF. The variable domain in full, completed from reference TRBV5-1 and TRBJ1-2, reads KAGVTQTPRYLIKTRGQQVTLSCSPISGHRSVSWYQQTPGQGLQFLFEYFSETQRNKGNFPGRFSGRQFSNSRSEMNVSTLELGDSALYLCASRWETSTYKGYTFGSGTRLTVV.

This rearrangement joins TRBV20-1 to TRBJ1-1; TRBD1 aligns across 7 bases. This CDR3 contains 14 residues. The junction had 4 bases not matched to a gene; V was cut back by 1 base and J by 2 bases. Germline loops: CDR1 DFQATT, CDR2 SNEGSKA (reference sequence). CDR3 sequence (DNA): TGCAGTGCTAGAGGACAGGGCTATAACACTGAAGCTTTCTTT. Its protein is CSARGQGYNTEAFF.

The rearrangement links TRBV25-1 to TRBJ1-1; no definite D call. CDR1 is MGHDK, CDR2 SYGVNS, per germline. The CDR3 has 12 residues. Trimming pared 3 bases from V and 2 bases from J, leaving 4 bases between. The CDR3 DNA follows: TGTGCCAGCAGTGAGGAAAACACTGAAGCTTTCTTT. Protein product: CASSEENTEAFF. Full variable domain (remainder filled in from reference TRBV25-1 and TRBJ1-1): EADIYQTPRYLVIGTGKKITLECSQTMGHDKMYWYQQDPGMELHLIHYSYGVNSTEKGDLSSESTVSRIRTEHFPLTLESARPSHTSQYLCASSEENTEAFFGQGTRLTVV.

The chain employs TRBV12-3 or TRBV12-4 and TRBJ2-5, with 8 bases identical to TRBD1. This CDR3 spans 17 amino acids. Unmatched junction bases numbered 12, after V lost 6 bases and J lost 0 bases. The CDR3 DNA sequence: TGTGCCAGCAGCCCCCGGACAGGGACAGTGTACCAAGAGACCCAGTACTTC. It encodes CASSPRTGTVYQETQYF.

The table lists this clonotype with a few counts. The chain recombines TRBV7-2 with TRBJ2-1; 11 nucleotides line up with TRBD2. Germline loops: CDR1 SGHTA, CDR2 FQGNSA. Trimming cost V 5 bases and J 4 bases; bases outside gene matches: 4. The CDR3 is 15 amino acids. For the CDR3, the DNA is TGTGCCAGCAGCCGTTTAGCGGGAGGGTACAATGAGCAGTTCTTC. Its protein product is CASSRLAGGYNEQFF.

The chain has TRBV12-3 or TRBV12-4 and TRBJ2-7; the D is unclear. The CDR3 spans 13 residues. V was pared by 4 bases and J by 0 bases, with 7 bases between. CDR3 residues: CASSSMSSYEQYF. CDR3 coding DNA: TGTGCCAGCAGTTCGATGAGCTCCTACGAGCAGTACTTC.

The genes are TRBV27 and TRBJ1-2; no clear D. Germline loops: CDR1 MNHEY, CDR2 SMNVEV (reference sequence). This CDR3 comprises 10 residues. Here the CDR3 DNA reads TGTGCTCGACGGCTCTATGGCTACACCTTC. It codes for CARRLYGYTF.

V and J are TRBV29-1 and TRBJ2-3; D gene ambiguous. The V gene lost 7 bases and the J gene lost 0 bases, with 11 bases spanning the gap. CDR1 SQVTM and CDR2 ANQGSEA come from the germline V gene. This CDR3 is built from 13 residues. CDR3 bases: TGCAGCGGCCGGGTTCAAAGCACAGATACGCAGTATTTT. It encodes CSGRVQSTDTQYF.

The chain joins TRBV3-1 to TRBJ2-7; weak D call: TRBD1 (5 bases). Germline V lookup: CDR1 LGHDT, CDR2 YNNKEL (reference sequence). The CDR3 totals 12 residues. V lost 3 bases and J 9 bases, leaving 12 bases between the germline ends. CDR3 protein: CASSQPGSVQYF. CDR3 DNA: TGTGCCAGCAGCCAGCCAGGGTCTGTGCAGTACTTC.

This clonotype has more than one count but fewer than ten. The rearrangement links TRBV5-1 to TRBJ2-7; D not certain. Germline CDR1 SGHRS, CDR2 YFSETQ. Trimming shortened V by 1 base and J by 2 bases, and 4 bases separated the two germline ends. The CDR3 covers 12 residues. CDR3 region: CASSLSPYEQYF. The CDR3 region has the DNA TGCGCCAGCAGCTTGAGCCCCTACGAGCAGTACTTC. The variable domain in full, with the rest retrieved from reference TRBV5-1 and TRBJ2-7, is KAGVTQTPRYLIKTRGQQVTLSCSPISGHRSVSWYQQTPGQGLQFLFEYFSETQRNKGNFPGRFSGRQFSNSRSEMNVSTLELGDSALYLCASSLSPYEQYFGPGTRLTVT.

V usage is TRBV30 and J usage is TRBJ1-5, with D perhaps TRBD1 (6 bases). This CDR3 region has 14 residues. V shed 2 bases and J shed 3 bases, with 11 bases lying between them. Germline-derived CDR1 and CDR2 are GTSNPN and SVGIG (reference sequence). The CDR3 nucleotides are TGTGCCTGGAGTTACCGGGACACCAATCAGCCCCAGCATTTT. Translation gives CAWSYRDTNQPQHF.

This clonotype appeared once. The chain has TRBV3-1 and TRBJ2-2, with unresolved D. The V end lost 4 bases, the J end lost 2 bases, and 5 bases lay between the germline ends. This CDR3 has 13 residues. Germline CDR1 LGHDT, CDR2 YNNKEL (reference sequence). Written as DNA, the CDR3 is TGTGCCAGCAGCCGACTTAACACCGGGGAGCTGTTTTTT. Amino acid sequence: CASSRLNTGELFF.